This T cell receptor (beta chain) derives from a study of T cell changes during pregnancy in multiple sclerosis. This CDR3 is built from 16 residues. The V gene end was trimmed by 3 bases and the J gene end by 10 bases; junction bases not matched to a gene: 9. Per germline, CDR1 SGHTA and CDR2 FQGTGA. TCRdb's copy holds only in-frame clones and misses some; the assay was immunoSEQ multiplex PCR. The sample lists more than 80,000 clones, approximately 92% occurring once. This TCR was sampled from a female donor with multiple sclerosis, enrolled in a pregnancy study. The source was peripheral blood, collected in the first trimester of pregnancy. The chain links TRBV7-3 to TRBJ2-1, with TRBD2 matching over 13 bases. The CDR3 here is CASSFQGTSGTQEQFF. The DNA of the CDR3 is TGTGCCAGCAGCTTCCAGGGGACTAGCGGGACCCAGGAGCAGTTCTTC.